These 29 T cell receptor beta chains came from one sample sequenced in a study of cytomegalovirus exposure and HLA in healthy donors. 60 Vbeta and 13 Jbeta primers were used in PCR. The repertoire was sequenced with immunoSEQ multiplex PCR; TCRdb's copy has only in-frame clones and lacks some. The data show approximately 140,000 clones, roughly four fifths seen once. Sample: PBMCs. The receptor set was obtained from a woman between 35 and 50 years old in good health and CMV-seronegative.

V gene TRBV7-9 combines with J gene TRBJ1-1, with TRBD1 as a possible D gene (5 bases). This CDR3 is 13 amino acids long. Germline values: CDR1 SEHNR, CDR2 FQNEAQ (reference sequence). The V end was cut by 3 bases, the J end by 7 bases, with 12 bases between. CDR3 region: CASSFTAGGEAFF. CDR3 sequence (DNA): TGTGCCAGCAGCTTTACAGCCGGGGGTGAAGCTTTCTTT.

The V gene is TRBV6-1, the J gene TRBJ1-3, with TRBD1 as a possible D gene (5 bases). V lost 7 bases to trimming and J lost 2 bases, with 9 bases between them. The CDR3 runs to 13 residues. Germline assignment: CDR1 MNHNS and CDR2 SASEGT. CDR3 protein: CASIQGTGNTIYF. CDR3 in DNA: TGTGCCAGCATCCAGGGTACTGGAAACACCATATATTTT.

This chain joins TRBV19 and TRBJ1-5; 8 nucleotides align to TRBD1. The CDR3 spans 20 residues. Per the germline V gene, CDR1 is LNHDA and CDR2 is SQIVND (reference sequence). V was pared by 1 base and J by 2 bases, with 16 bases of the junction left unmatched. The CDR3 nucleotides read TGTGCCAGTAGTATAGTATTGGGGACAGGAACTTTCAACGGCAATCAGCCCCAGCATTTT. Amino acid sequence: CASSIVLGTGTFNGNQPQHF. The whole variable domain, filled in from reference TRBV19 and TRBJ1-5, reads DGGITQSPKYLFRKEGQNVTLSCEQNLNHDAMYWYRQDPGQGLRLIYYSQIVNDFQKGDIAEGYSVSREKKESFPLTVTSAQKNPTAFYLCASSIVLGTGTFNGNQPQHFGDGTRLSIL.

The chain combines TRBV5-6 with TRBJ1-2; D might be TRBD1 (5 bases). Germline CDR1 reads SGHDT; CDR2 reads YYEEEE. The CDR3 has 13 residues. Trimming took 0 bases from V and 2 from J, leaving 5 bases between them. CDR3 region: CASSLAGNYGYTF. The CDR3 DNA reads TGTGCCAGCAGCTTGGCAGGGAACTATGGCTACACCTTC.

This clone came up a few times. The chain combines TRBV25-1 with TRBJ1-1, with TRBD1 matching 8 bases. The length of the CDR3 is 15 residues. V was clipped by 1 base and J by 3 bases; unmatched bases: 4. Germline V gene sequence: CDR1 MGHDK, CDR2 SYGVNS. This CDR3 is CASSESMTGDTEAFF. The CDR3 nucleotides read TGTGCCAGCAGTGAATCTATGACAGGGGACACTGAAGCTTTCTTT. The whole variable domain, filled in from reference TRBV25-1 and TRBJ1-1, reads EADIYQTPRYLVIGTGKKITLECSQTMGHDKMYWYQQDPGMELHLIHYSYGVNSTEKGDLSSESTVSRIRTEHFPLTLESARPSHTSQYLCASSESMTGDTEAFFGQGTRLTVV.

This rearrangement joins TRBV15 to TRBJ1-2, with TRBD1 matching over 9 bases. The germline V gene has CDR1 LNHNV and CDR2 YYDKDF (reference sequence). With 0 bases clipped from V and 6 bases from J, the junction kept 11 bases outside the gene matches. The CDR3 consists of 17 residues. CDR3 amino acids: CATSRDGTGIRGNGYTF. In DNA form, the CDR3 reads TGTGCCACCAGCAGAGATGGGACAGGGATCCGAGGGAATGGCTACACCTTC.

The CDR3 sequence is CASSGLGASYNEQFF. The CDR3 DNA follows: TGTGCCAGCAGCGGCCTAGGGGCCTCTTACAATGAGCAGTTCTTC. The chain carries TRBV9 and TRBJ2-1; D may be TRBD1 (5 bases). Trimming cost V 3 bases and J 4 bases, with 14 bases left between them. The CDR3 sequence is 15 residues long. Germline values: CDR1 SGDLS, CDR2 YYNGEE. The whole variable domain, remainder taken from reference TRBV9 and TRBJ2-1, is DSGVTQTPKHLITATGQRVTLRCSPRSGDLSVYWYQQSLDQGLQFLIQYYNGEERAKGNILERFSAQQFPDLHSELNLSSLELGDSALYFCASSGLGASYNEQFFGPGTRLTVL.

This chain links TRBV27 with TRBJ2-5; 8 positions agree with TRBD1. Germline V lookup: CDR1 MNHEY, CDR2 SMNVEV (reference sequence). J lost 2 bases, V lost 9 bases, and 5 bases had no gene match. This CDR3 region has 13 residues. CDR3 amino acids: CASSGGWQETQYF. The CDR3 DNA reads as TGTGCCAGTTCAGGGGGCTGGCAAGAGACCCAGTACTTC.

This rearrangement joins TRBV21-1 to TRBJ1-5; the table's D call of TRBD1 was not tested on the DNA. TRBV21-1 is labeled a pseudogene. This CDR3 is built from 15 residues. CDR3 protein: CASSARDRGTQPQHF. The DNA of the CDR3 is TGTGCCAGCAGTGCGCGGGACAGGGGGACTCAGCCCCAGCATTTT.

The chain couples TRBV28 to TRBJ1-1; D is undetermined. CDR1 is MDHEN, CDR2 SYDVKM, per germline. V lost 4 bases to trimming and J lost 0 bases, with 15 bases between them. This CDR3 region has 16 residues. The CDR3 DNA is TGTGCCAGCAGTTCCAATGGAGCCAATATGAACACTGAAGCTTTCTTT. As protein: CASSSNGANMNTEAFF.

This clone has only a few counts. This chain uses TRBV25-1 with TRBJ1-1; a weak D match, TRBD1 (5 bases). V shed 5 bases and J shed 5 bases, with 12 bases lying between them. Germline loops: CDR1 MGHDK, CDR2 SYGVNS. This CDR3 has 13 amino acids. The CDR3 nucleotides read TGTGCCAGCAGTAAGGGTGGGGGGACTGAAGCTTTCTTT. Encoded protein: CASSKGGGTEAFF.

The chain uses TRBV5-1 and TRBJ2-3, with 11 bases identical to TRBD2. The J segment lost 4 bases and the V segment lost 4 bases, leaving 8 bases of the junction unmatched. From germline, CDR1 is SGHRS and CDR2 YFSETQ. The CDR3 extends over 16 amino acids. The CDR3 is CASSEIAGGAADTQYF. The CDR3 DNA reads TGCGCCAGCAGCGAGATAGCGGGGGGGGCTGCAGATACGCAGTATTTT.

CDR3: CASLDRGLYEKLFF. The DNA for the CDR3 is TGTGCCAGCTTGGACAGGGGGCTTTATGAAAAACTGTTTTTT. The rearrangement joins TRBV6-1 to TRBJ1-4; 11 nucleotides agree with TRBD1. The CDR3 has 14 residues. Germline V lookup: CDR1 MNHNS, CDR2 SASEGT. J lost 6 bases, V lost 8 bases, and 5 bases had no gene match.

In this sample, this clone turned up a few times. The chain recombines TRBV10-3 with TRBJ1-2, with TRBD1 matching 8 bases. The CDR3 runs to 12 residues. The germline V gene encodes CDR1 ENHRY and CDR2 SYGVKD. Trimming at V came to 11 bases and at J to 6 bases, leaving 8 bases not matched to a gene. Here the CDR3 reads CAARTGFDGYTF. Written as DNA, the CDR3 is TGTGCCGCCAGGACAGGGTTTGATGGCTACACCTTC.

The genes are TRBV5-1 and TRBJ2-5; the match to TRBD1 covers 7 bases. Germline CDR1 and CDR2: SGHRS and YFSETQ. The CDR3 runs 16 residues. V lost 3 bases to trimming and J lost 2 bases; unmatched junction nucleotides: 10. The chain's CDR3 is CASSSQPGTVQETQYF. For the CDR3, the DNA is TGCGCCAGCAGCTCCCAACCCGGGACAGTTCAAGAGACCCAGTACTTC.

In DNA form, the CDR3 reads TGTGCCAGCAGTCGCGGGACAGGGATCTATGGCTACACCTTC. Translated: CASSRGTGIYGYTF. The rearrangement links TRBV6-5 to TRBJ1-2, with 9 positions matching TRBD1. The V segment lost 5 bases and the J segment 4 bases; nucleotides outside the gene matches: 5. The CDR3 is 14 residues long. Germline V gene data show CDR1 as MNHEY and CDR2 as SVGAGI.

This sequence joins TRBV4-1 and TRBJ1-3; D is undetermined. Germline CDR1 and CDR2: MGHRA and YSYEKL. V was cut by 0 bases and J by 7 bases, with 7 bases left in between. The CDR3 runs 13 residues. CDR3 sequence: CASSQDPVNTIYF. The CDR3, as DNA: TGCGCCAGCAGCCAAGACCCCGTTAACACCATATATTTT.

As to this clone: A junction end diverges from the germline sequence, so it may reflect a read error. This chain joins TRBV6-4 and TRBJ1-1, with D possibly matching TRBD1 (6 bases). The CDR3 is 13 amino acids. Germline loops: CDR1 MRHNA, CDR2 SNTAGT. The CDR3 DNA follows: TGTGCCAGCAGTGAAACAGGGAACTCTGAAGCTTTCTTT. This codes for CASSETGNSEAFF.

This clone was detected only a few times. This chain uses TRBV2 with TRBJ1-5; D is uncertain. This CDR3 contains 15 residues. Trimming cost V 1 base and J 2 bases, with 9 bases left between them. Germline CDR1 SNHLY, CDR2 FYNNEI. For the CDR3, the DNA is TGTGCCAGCAGTGAAGGTTCCTCTGGCAATCAGCCCCAGCATTTT. Translating it yields CASSEGSSGNQPQHF.

The CDR3 loop is CAISKPKRQGDTGELFF. Written as DNA, the CDR3 is TGTGCCATCAGTAAACCCAAGCGACAGGGAGACACCGGGGAGCTGTTTTTT. The rearrangement uses TRBV10-3 and TRBJ2-2; 7 positions match TRBD1. CDR3 length: 17 amino acids. The germline gives CDR1 ENHRY, CDR2 SYGVKD. Trimming at V came to 5 bases and at J to 3 bases, leaving 12 bases not matched to a gene.

CDR3 coding DNA: TGTGCCAGCTCTGATCCGGGGGGGCTCGGCGGGGAGCTGTTTTTT. This gives the protein CASSDPGGLGGELFF. This chain joins TRBV2 and TRBJ2-2, with 8 bases identical to TRBD2. V trimming: 8 bases; J trimming: 7 bases; junction bases outside the gene matches: 12. This CDR3 has 15 residues. Germline V gene data show CDR1 as SNHLY and CDR2 as FYNNEI.

Regarding this clone: An end of the junction does not agree with germline; a read error may underlie this. This chain uses TRBV7-9 with TRBJ1-2; 9 nucleotides match TRBD1. CDR1 and CDR2 (germline): SEHNR, FQNEAQ (reference sequence). The CDR3 length is 14 residues. The CDR3 nucleotides are TGTTCCAGCAGCCTAACAGGGGGCGGAATTGGCTACACCTTC. As protein: CSSSLTGGGIGYTF.

This clone was seen only a few times. DNA for the CDR3: TGTGCCAGCTCACCAACTCAGGCTGCAGCTTTCTTT. Encoded protein: CASSPTQAAAFF. V gene TRBV18 combines with J gene TRBJ1-1; no clear D. Trimming took off 2 bases at V and 10 bases at J, with 11 bases between the two ends. Germline V gene data show CDR1 as KGHSH and CDR2 as LQKENI. CDR3 size: 12 residues.

The DNA for the CDR3 is TGTGCCAGCAGCTTAGGACTAGCGGGGAACACCGGGGAGCTGTTTTTT. This sequence encodes CASSLGLAGNTGELFF. The chain is built from TRBV7-9 and TRBJ2-2; 10 nucleotides match TRBD2. V shed 1 base, J shed 1 base, and the junction held 0 bases outside the gene matches. Germline V gene data show CDR1 as SEHNR and CDR2 as FQNEAQ (reference sequence). The CDR3 runs to 16 residues.

The chain joins TRBV6-6 to TRBJ2-1; 7 nucleotides align to TRBD1. CDR1 is MNHNY, CDR2 SVGAGI, per germline (reference sequence). V lost 5 bases and J lost 0; bases outside the gene matches: 1. The CDR3 loop spans 14 amino acids. The DNA of the CDR3 is TGTGCCAGCAGTAGGGACAGCTCCTACAATGAGCAGTTCTTC. Translated: CASSRDSSYNEQFF.

This rearrangement joins TRBV7-9 to TRBJ1-2; 9 bases map to TRBD1. After removal of 5 bases from V and 7 bases from J, the junction contained 8 bases not matched to a gene. Per the germline V gene, CDR1 is SEHNR and CDR2 is FQNEAQ (reference sequence). The CDR3 consists of 14 residues. The CDR3 sequence is CASSLTGGGIGYTF. CDR3 DNA: TGTGCCAGCAGCCTAACAGGGGGCGGAATTGGCTACACCTTC.

This sequence joins TRBV7-2 and TRBJ2-4; weak D call: TRBD1 (5 bases). V was cut by 1 base and J by 7 bases, with 8 bases left in between. The CDR3 totals 13 residues. CDR1 SGHTA and CDR2 FQGNSA come from the germline V gene. Here the CDR3 DNA reads TGTGCCAGCAGCTTAGAAAGGGGTAACATTCAGTACTTC. Its protein is CASSLERGNIQYF.

The chain joins TRBV11-3 to TRBJ2-7, with 7 bases lining up with TRBD1. Looked up from germline, CDR1 is SGHNT and CDR2 is YENEEA. The V gene end was trimmed by 6 bases and the J gene end by 7 bases; junction bases not matched to a gene: 12. The CDR3 spans 14 residues. The DNA for the CDR3 is TGTGCCAGCAGACGCCATGGACAGGACGGAGAGCAGTACTTC. Amino acids: CASRRHGQDGEQYF.

Comment on this clone: Other DNA sequences in the same sample also yield this CDR3. The CDR3 nucleotides read TGTGCCAGCAGCGTAGCAGGGGGCTCCTACAATGAGCAGTTCTTC. This sequence encodes CASSVAGGSYNEQFF. V usage is TRBV9 and J usage is TRBJ2-1; the match to TRBD1 covers 7 bases. Looked up from germline, CDR1 is SGDLS and CDR2 is YYNGEE. This CDR3 contains 15 residues. With V trimmed by 0 bases and J by 0 bases, 0 bases remained unmatched.